This is a list of T cell receptor beta chains from one sample in a study of blood T cells in healthy people across ages. TCRdb redid the calling of the 5' RACE reads with MiXCR, one entry per CDR3 protein. The sample shows 1.5 million to 2 million distinct CDR3 sequences, around 48% of them seen only once. The source material was blood. These receptors all come from a woman aged 40 to 50 in good health. Each CDR3 is given with its conserved first and last residue. The order of the fields is CDR3 length, J gene, V gene, clone size, D gene, CDR3 DNA, CDR3 protein. D genes are given only for firm matches. A clone size is listed for some rows: how often the clone was seen (once, few, many), or a class if it is expanded.

len: 15; j_gene: TRBJ1-2; v_gene: TRBV11-2; abundance: -; d_gene: -; CDR3nt: TGTGCCAGCAGCTTAAGGGCGCAGGGTTTGGGAGGCTACACCTTC; CDR3aa: CASSLRAQGLGGYTF
len: 17; j_gene: TRBJ2-6; v_gene: TRBV20-1; abundance: few; d_gene: TRBD1; CDR3nt: TGCAGTGCGGAGGGCAGGGGGCAAAACTCTGGGGCCAACGTCCTGACTTTC; CDR3aa: CSAEGRGQNSGANVLTF
len: 12; j_gene: TRBJ1-2; v_gene: TRBV9; abundance: few; d_gene: -; CDR3nt: TGTGCCAGCAGCGCCCTCAACTATGGCTACACCTTC; CDR3aa: CASSALNYGYTF
len: 11; j_gene: TRBJ1-1; v_gene: TRBV20-1; abundance: -; d_gene: -; CDR3nt: TGCAGTGGGCATGGGGACACTGAAGCTTTCTTT; CDR3aa: CSGHGDTEAFF
len: 13; j_gene: TRBJ2-7; v_gene: TRBV6-5; abundance: -; d_gene: -; CDR3nt: TGTGCCAGCAGTTACAGGCTCCCCTACGAGCAGTACTTC; CDR3aa: CASSYRLPYEQYF
len: 12; j_gene: TRBJ2-5; v_gene: TRBV18; abundance: -; d_gene: -; CDR3nt: TGTGCCAGCCATTCTCTCCGAGAGACCCAGTACTTC; CDR3aa: CASHSLRETQYF
len: 16; j_gene: TRBJ2-1; v_gene: TRBV5-1; abundance: few; d_gene: -; CDR3nt: TGCGCCAGCAGCCCCTCAGTGGGGGGGCCACGCAATGAGCAGTTCTTC; CDR3aa: CASSPSVGGPRNEQFF
len: 15; j_gene: TRBJ2-7; v_gene: TRBV27; abundance: -; d_gene: -; CDR3nt: TGTGCCAGCAGTTTGAGGGGACGGGGGATCTACGAGCAGTACTTC; CDR3aa: CASSLRGRGIYEQYF
len: 13; j_gene: TRBJ2-7; v_gene: TRBV3-1; abundance: -; d_gene: -; CDR3nt: TGTGCCAGCAGCCACCGATTGGGGTTGGAGCAGTACTTC; CDR3aa: CASSHRLGLEQYF
len: 12; j_gene: TRBJ2-1; v_gene: TRBV7-2; abundance: few; d_gene: -; CDR3nt: TGTGCCAGCAGCTTCCTAGACAGCGAGCAGTTCTTC; CDR3aa: CASSFLDSEQFF
len: 16; j_gene: TRBJ2-1; v_gene: TRBV4-3; abundance: -; d_gene: TRBD2; CDR3nt: TGCGCCAGCAGCCAAGGCCCGGGACTAGCTTCGGATGAGCAGTTCTTC; CDR3aa: CASSQGPGLASDEQFF
len: 15; j_gene: TRBJ2-7; v_gene: TRBV5-5; abundance: -; d_gene: -; CDR3nt: TGTGCCAGCAGCACATATACCGGGACACCCTACGAGCAGTACTTC; CDR3aa: CASSTYTGTPYEQYF
len: 18; j_gene: TRBJ2-1; v_gene: TRBV6-2/TRBV6-3; abundance: -; d_gene: TRBD2; CDR3nt: TGTGCCAGCAGTTACTCGATCCAGGCGGGGGGAGACAACAATGAGCAGTTCTTC; CDR3aa: CASSYSIQAGGDNNEQFF
len: 19; j_gene: TRBJ2-1; v_gene: TRBV7-2; abundance: once; d_gene: TRBD2; CDR3nt: TGTGCCAGCAGCACACCGGGACTAGCGGGGGGGAGCTCCTACAATGAGCAGTTCTTC; CDR3aa: CASSTPGLAGGSSYNEQFF
len: 14; j_gene: TRBJ2-3; v_gene: TRBV10-3; abundance: -; d_gene: -; CDR3nt: TGTGCCGCCTTAGCAGGACTTAGTGCGGATACGCAGTATTTT; CDR3aa: CAALAGLSADTQYF
len: 13; j_gene: TRBJ1-1; v_gene: TRBV9; abundance: -; d_gene: -; CDR3nt: TGTGCCAGCAGCGTAGGGATGAACACTGAAGCTTTCTTT; CDR3aa: CASSVGMNTEAFF
len: 14; j_gene: TRBJ1-6; v_gene: TRBV7-2; abundance: once; d_gene: -; CDR3nt: TGTGCCAGCAGCATTGACGGGAGTAATTCACCCCTCCACTTT; CDR3aa: CASSIDGSNSPLHF
len: 16; j_gene: TRBJ1-2; v_gene: TRBV20-1; abundance: -; d_gene: -; CDR3nt: TGCACCCCAGCGGGCAGAAGTACTTCACTTAACTATGGCTACACCTTC; CDR3aa: CTPAGRSTSLNYGYTF
len: 15; j_gene: TRBJ2-1; v_gene: TRBV21-1; abundance: -; d_gene: -; CDR3nt: TGTGCCAGCAGCCATACCCGAAGGGCTTGGGATGAGCAGTTCTTC; CDR3aa: CASSHTRRAWDEQFF
len: 13; j_gene: TRBJ2-1; v_gene: TRBV7-2; abundance: few; d_gene: -; CDR3nt: TGTGCCAGCAGCTCTACGCCGGGGCGATACGAGTTCTTC; CDR3aa: CASSSTPGRYEFF
len: 13; j_gene: TRBJ2-1; v_gene: TRBV6-1; abundance: few; d_gene: -; CDR3nt: TGTGCCAGCAGTGCCGGGGACTACAATGAGCAGTTCTTC; CDR3aa: CASSAGDYNEQFF
len: 15; j_gene: TRBJ2-1; v_gene: TRBV7-9; abundance: -; d_gene: TRBD2; CDR3nt: TGTGCCAGCAGCTCCGTAGCGGGGGGGTACAATGAGCAGTTCTTC; CDR3aa: CASSSVAGGYNEQFF
len: 14; j_gene: TRBJ2-7; v_gene: TRBV6-5; abundance: -; d_gene: -; CDR3nt: TGTGCCAGCAGTTACGAGGTTTTCTCCTACGAGCAGTACTTC; CDR3aa: CASSYEVFSYEQYF
len: 14; j_gene: TRBJ2-7; v_gene: TRBV7-9; abundance: -; d_gene: -; CDR3nt: TGTGCCAGCAGCCCCACCCCGGGGTCTGACGAGCAGTACTTC; CDR3aa: CASSPTPGSDEQYF
len: 12; j_gene: TRBJ2-2; v_gene: TRBV4-1; abundance: -; d_gene: TRBD1; CDR3nt: TGCGCCACAGGACAGGGCACCGGGGAGCTGTTTTTT; CDR3aa: CATGQGTGELFF
len: 16; j_gene: TRBJ1-2; v_gene: TRBV7-2; abundance: -; d_gene: TRBD1; CDR3nt: TGTGCCTGCAGCTTAGCCCCCGGGACAGGGCCCTATGGCTACACCTTC; CDR3aa: CACSLAPGTGPYGYTF
len: 16; j_gene: TRBJ2-3; v_gene: TRBV5-1; abundance: -; d_gene: -; CDR3nt: TGCGCCAGCAGCTTGGGCCGGACAGTAAACACAGATACGCAGTATTTT; CDR3aa: CASSLGRTVNTDTQYF
len: 12; j_gene: TRBJ1-5; v_gene: TRBV29-1; abundance: -; d_gene: -; CDR3nt: TGCAGCGTTGTTGTGGGCAATCAGCCCCAGCATTTT; CDR3aa: CSVVVGNQPQHF
len: 15; j_gene: TRBJ2-1; v_gene: TRBV6-6; abundance: -; d_gene: TRBD2; CDR3nt: TGTGCCAGCAGTACTAGCGGGGGGGCTATGAGTGAGCAGTTCTTC; CDR3aa: CASSTSGGAMSEQFF
len: 17; j_gene: TRBJ2-3; v_gene: TRBV7-9; abundance: few; d_gene: TRBD1; CDR3nt: TGTGCCAGCAGCTTAGGAGGGCACAGGGGGGTCACAGATACGCAGTATTTT; CDR3aa: CASSLGGHRGVTDTQYF
len: 15; j_gene: TRBJ1-1; v_gene: TRBV10-3; abundance: -; d_gene: TRBD1; CDR3nt: TGTGCCATCAGTGAACCGGGACAGGGGAACACTGAAGCTTTCTTT; CDR3aa: CAISEPGQGNTEAFF
len: 13; j_gene: TRBJ1-2; v_gene: TRBV20-1; abundance: -; d_gene: TRBD1; CDR3nt: TGCAGTGCTCATGACAGGGGGGTAGATGGCTACACCTTC; CDR3aa: CSAHDRGVDGYTF
len: 13; j_gene: TRBJ2-3; v_gene: TRBV10-3; abundance: -; d_gene: -; CDR3nt: TGTGCCATCAGTGACGGGTTCGCAGATACGCGGTATTTT; CDR3aa: CAISDGFADTRYF
len: 16; j_gene: TRBJ2-3; v_gene: TRBV28; abundance: -; d_gene: TRBD1; CDR3nt: TGTGCCAGCAGTTCAACAGGGGCCCCCGGGACAGATACGCAGTATTTT; CDR3aa: CASSSTGAPGTDTQYF
len: 14; j_gene: TRBJ2-5; v_gene: TRBV25-1; abundance: few; d_gene: -; CDR3nt: TGTGCCAGCAGGGAGGGGTGGGTCAAGGAGACCCAGTACTTC; CDR3aa: CASREGWVKETQYF
len: 14; j_gene: TRBJ2-4; v_gene: TRBV6-5; abundance: -; d_gene: TRBD1; CDR3nt: TGTGCCAGCAGCCTGACAGGGGTGCAAAACATTCAGTACTTC; CDR3aa: CASSLTGVQNIQYF
len: 15; j_gene: TRBJ1-2; v_gene: TRBV12-3/TRBV12-4; abundance: -; d_gene: TRBD1; CDR3nt: TGTGCCAGCAGAGGAGGATTACAGGGGGCGTATGGCTACACCTTC; CDR3aa: CASRGGLQGAYGYTF
len: 14; j_gene: TRBJ2-1; v_gene: TRBV12-3/TRBV12-4; abundance: -; d_gene: TRBD2; CDR3nt: TGTGCCAGCGTCATAGCGGGGGGGGACAATGAGCAGTTCTTC; CDR3aa: CASVIAGGDNEQFF
len: 14; j_gene: TRBJ1-4; v_gene: TRBV12-3/TRBV12-4; abundance: once; d_gene: -; CDR3nt: TGTGCCAGTTTAACAGGTACCCAAAATGAAAAACTGTTTTTT; CDR3aa: CASLTGTQNEKLFF
len: 16; j_gene: TRBJ1-4; v_gene: TRBV24-1; abundance: -; d_gene: TRBD1; CDR3nt: TGTGCCACCAGTGAATCCGGGACAGGGGTTGATGAAAAACTGTTTTTT; CDR3aa: CATSESGTGVDEKLFF
len: 13; j_gene: TRBJ1-2; v_gene: TRBV21-1; abundance: -; d_gene: -; CDR3nt: TGTGCCAGCAAGACAGGGGGCGGTAATGGCTACACCTTC; CDR3aa: CASKTGGGNGYTF
len: 12; j_gene: TRBJ1-2; v_gene: TRBV27; abundance: -; d_gene: -; CDR3nt: TGTGCCGGCAGTCAGGGTAACTATGGCTACACCTTC; CDR3aa: CAGSQGNYGYTF
len: 14; j_gene: TRBJ1-2; v_gene: TRBV2; abundance: -; d_gene: -; CDR3nt: TGTGCCAGCACCGCAGTCGACTCTAACTATGGCTACACCTTC; CDR3aa: CASTAVDSNYGYTF
len: 13; j_gene: TRBJ2-5; v_gene: TRBV27; abundance: once; d_gene: TRBD2; CDR3nt: TGTACCAGCAGCAGTACCTCCGCGGGAGAGCAGTACTTC; CDR3aa: CTSSSTSAGEQYF
len: 14; j_gene: TRBJ2-2; v_gene: TRBV5-4; abundance: -; d_gene: TRBD1; CDR3nt: TGTGCCAGCACCGAGGACAGGGGGGCCGGGGAGCTGTTTTTT; CDR3aa: CASTEDRGAGELFF
len: 14; j_gene: TRBJ1-5; v_gene: TRBV10-3; abundance: -; d_gene: -; CDR3nt: TGTGCCATCAGTGAGTCTGCCAGCAATCAGCCCCAGCATTTT; CDR3aa: CAISESASNQPQHF
len: 15; j_gene: TRBJ1-2; v_gene: TRBV7-8; abundance: -; d_gene: -; CDR3nt: TGTGCCAGCAGCTCCGAAGGGTTCAGCTCCTATGGCTACACCTTC; CDR3aa: CASSSEGFSSYGYTF
len: 19; j_gene: TRBJ2-1; v_gene: TRBV15; abundance: -; d_gene: TRBD2; CDR3nt: TGTGCCACCAGTACTGGTGGTAGCGGGGGTTTAAGCTCCTACAATGAGCAGTTCTTC; CDR3aa: CATSTGGSGGLSSYNEQFF